The 17 T cell receptor beta chains in this list originate from one sample, sequenced in a study of cytomegalovirus exposure and HLA in healthy donors. The PCR employed 60 Vbeta primers together with 13 Jbeta primers. Sequencing used immunoSEQ multiplex PCR; TCRdb keeps in-frame clones, though not all of them. The sample records approximately 100,000 clones, 55% to 65% being singletons. Sequenced sample: PBMCs. All receptors come from a man aged 25 to 40 in good health and CMV-seropositive.

The V and J genes are TRBV9 and TRBJ2-7; D not resolved. Germline-derived CDR1 and CDR2 are SGDLS and YYNGEE. The CDR3 is 14 residues long. Trimming pared 0 bases from V and 2 bases from J, leaving 9 bases between. CDR3 coding DNA: TGTGCCAGCAGCGTAGCTGGCAATACCTACGAGCAGTACTTC. Translation: CASSVAGNTYEQYF.

This chain connects TRBV28 to TRBJ1-6; maybe TRBD1 (5 bases). CDR1 and CDR2 from the germline V gene are MDHEN and SYDVKM. The CDR3 spans 14 residues. Between the trimmed V and J ends, which lost 4 bases and 9 bases, there was a span of 13 bases. The CDR3 nucleotides read TGTGCCAGCAGTTCAGGGTATCCCGGTTCACCCCTCCACTTT. Its protein product is CASSSGYPGSPLHF. The complete variable domain, with remaining parts taken from reference TRBV28 and TRBJ1-6, reads DVKVTQSSRYLVKRTGEKVFLECVQDMDHENMFWYRQDPGLGLRLIYFSYDVKMKEKGDIPEGYSVSREKKERFSLILESASTNQTSMYLCASSSGYPGSPLHFGNGTRLTVT.

V gene TRBV10-3 combines with J gene TRBJ2-7; D call uncertain. Trimming left V 4 bases short and J 2 bases short, with 9 bases between. This CDR3 has 13 amino acids. Germline V lookup: CDR1 ENHRY, CDR2 SYGVKD. This CDR3 is CAISANEPYEQYF. The DNA of the CDR3 is TGTGCCATCAGTGCTAACGAGCCCTACGAGCAGTACTTC.

As to this clone: Mismatch with germline at one junction end may stem from a read error. The rearrangement joins TRBV7-8 to TRBJ2-7, with 10 bases aligning to TRBD1. Looked up from germline, CDR1 is SGHVS and CDR2 is FQNEAQ. The CDR3 is 13 amino acids. In DNA form, the CDR3 reads TGTGCCAGCAGCTCCGGACAGGGGGACGAGCAGTATTTC. This sequence encodes CASSSGQGDEQYF.

The V and J genes are TRBV5-6 and TRBJ2-5, with 7 positions matching TRBD2. CDR1 and CDR2 from the germline V gene are SGHDT and YYEEEE. V lost 5 bases, J lost 3 bases, and 4 bases stayed unmatched. The CDR3 loop spans 13 amino acids. The CDR3 DNA reads TGTGCCAGCAGGGGGGGGGAGAAAGAGACCCAGTACTTC. It specifies CASRGGEKETQYF. The full variable domain, rest sourced from reference TRBV5-6 and TRBJ2-5, is DAGVTQSPTHLIKTRGQQVTLRCSPKSGHDTVSWYQQALGQGPQFIFQYYEEEERQRGNFPDRFSGHQFPNYSSELNVNALLLGDSALYLCASRGGEKETQYFGPGTRLLVL.

This chain uses TRBV6-6 with TRBJ2-5, with D tentatively TRBD1 (5 bases). The CDR3 extends over 16 amino acids. The germline gives CDR1 MNHNY, CDR2 SVGAGI (reference sequence). V was cut by 2 bases and J by 0 bases, with 13 bases left in between. The CDR3: CASSYVRDEYQETQYF. In DNA, the CDR3 is TGTGCCAGCAGTTACGTCAGGGATGAATACCAAGAGACCCAGTACTTC.

The chain combines TRBV18 with TRBJ1-4, with D possibly matching TRBD1 (5 bases). This CDR3 region has 14 residues. Trimming took off 8 bases at V and 2 bases at J, with 12 bases between the two ends. Germline loops: CDR1 KGHSH, CDR2 LQKENI. The CDR3 DNA follows: TGTGCCAGCACCAGGGTACCGACTAATGAAAAACTGTTTTTT. It is translated as CASTRVPTNEKLFF. The whole variable domain, filled in from reference TRBV18 and TRBJ1-4, reads NAGVMQNPRHLVRRRGQEARLRCSPMKGHSHVYWYRQLPEEGLKFMVYLQKENIIDESGMPKERFSAEFPKEGPSILRIQQVVRGDSAAYFCASTRVPTNEKLFFGSGTQLSVL.

The DNA of the CDR3 is TGTGCCTGGAGTAGTGGGACAGGGAGCAACACCATATATTTT. It codes for CAWSSGTGSNTIYF. The rearrangement joins TRBV30 to TRBJ1-3, with 9 bases matching TRBD1. This CDR3 is 14 amino acids long. J gave up 7 bases and V 2 bases, and 6 bases lay outside the gene matches. CDR1 is GTSNPN and CDR2 is SVGIG in the germline V gene (reference sequence).

This rearrangement joins TRBV6-5 to TRBJ2-5; 7 nucleotides line up with TRBD1. The DNA end is a closer match to TRBJ2-7, so the J assignment may be wrong. The CDR3 contains 15 residues. The germline V gene has CDR1 MNHEY and CDR2 SVGAGI. The CDR3 nucleotides read TGTGCCAGCAGTTCCGAGACAGGGTCCTCCTACGAGCAGTACTTC. Translating it yields CASSSETGSSYEQYF.

This clone appeared a few times. The chain is built from TRBV7-6 and TRBJ2-2; the match to TRBD2 covers 8 bases. The CDR3 sequence is 16 residues long. V was clipped by 5 bases and J by 4 bases; unmatched bases: 9. Germline V CDR1 and CDR2: SGHVS, FNYEAQ. The CDR3 loop reads CASSPLQTSGTGELFF. In DNA, the CDR3 is TGTGCCAGCAGCCCCCTACAAACTAGCGGCACCGGGGAGCTGTTTTTT.

The rearrangement uses TRBV5-1 and TRBJ2-3; 15 bases map to TRBD2. This CDR3 is 17 amino acids long. Germline V gene lookup returns CDR1 SGHRS and CDR2 YFSETQ. Trimming took 2 bases from V and 10 from J; bases not matched to a gene: 11. CDR3 in amino acids: CASSFGLAGGSPLSQYF. The DNA of the CDR3 is TGCGCCAGCAGCTTCGGACTAGCGGGGGGGTCCCCCTTATCGCAGTATTTT.

The rearrangement uses TRBV5-6 and TRBJ1-5; D may be TRBD1 (6 bases). CDR3 size: 15 residues. Germline assignment: CDR1 SGHDT and CDR2 YYEEEE. Trimming took off 4 bases at V and 4 bases at J, with 15 bases between the two ends. The CDR3 is CASSLGGTGNQPQHF. CDR3 DNA sequence: TGTGCCAGCAGCCTGGGGGGTACAGGGAATCAGCCCCAGCATTTT.

This clone appeared a few times. The V and J genes are TRBV7-5 and TRBJ2-1; TRBD1, the table's D call, was not compared with the DNA. TRBV7-5 is labeled a pseudogene. This CDR3 is 14 amino acids long. CDR3 nucleotides: TGTGCCAGAAGCCCCCGGGACAGTGAGAATGAGCAGTTCTTC. Protein sequence: CARSPRDSENEQFF.

The gene calls are TRBV7-9 and TRBJ1-1, with 8 bases that match TRBD1. CDR3 size: 12 residues. Germline loops: CDR1 SEHNR, CDR2 FQNEAQ (reference sequence). V lost 6 bases, J lost 7 bases, and 4 bases stayed unmatched. The CDR3 loop reads CASSPTGDEAFF. The CDR3, as DNA: TGTGCCAGCAGTCCGACAGGGGATGAAGCTTTCTTT.

The chain has TRBV2 and TRBJ2-5; no clear D gene. There are 11 residues in the CDR3. Trimming pared 10 bases from V and 5 bases from J, leaving 11 bases between. The germline CDR1 and CDR2 sequences are SNHLY and FYNNEI. CDR3 DNA: TGTGCCACCGCCGAAGCGGAGACCCAGTACTTC. It is translated as CATAEAETQYF.

The rearrangement joins TRBV19 to TRBJ1-1, with 7 bases that match TRBD1. The CDR3 extends over 15 amino acids. V shed 6 bases and J 1 base; nucleotides not matched to a gene: 8. Germline CDR1 LNHDA, CDR2 SQIVND (reference sequence). Written as DNA, the CDR3 is TGTGCCAGTAGGACTGCCGGGACAGCGAACACTGAAGCTTTCTTT. As protein: CASRTAGTANTEAFF.

This chain connects TRBV29-1 to TRBJ1-1; a weak D match, TRBD1 (6 bases). CDR3 size: 13 residues. Germline CDR1 SQVTM, CDR2 ANQGSEA. The V end lost 3 bases, the J end lost 2 bases, and 10 bases lay between the germline ends. The CDR3 nucleotides read TGCAGCGTTGACCTGGGGGCCAACACTGAAGCTTTCTTT. It is translated as CSVDLGANTEAFF.